Listed below are T cell receptor beta chains from one sample, sequenced in a study of post-analysis software for immune sequencing data. In TCRdb, the PCR reads were re-called with MiXCR into one record per CDR3 protein. The table records a few hundred thousand distinct CDR3 sequences, 45% of them present only once. Sequencing input: blood. The receptors come from a girl under 18 with multiple sclerosis. Both conserved end residues are part of each CDR3. Each record gives: V gene, D gene, J gene, clone size, CDR3 protein, CDR3 DNA. A D gene is named only where the DNA matches it firmly. A row's size may be missing; if present it is once, few, many or a size class.

V gene: TRBV4-3; D gene: .; J gene: TRBJ2-1; clone size: once; CDR3 protein: CASSQELGPQSSYNEQFF; CDR3 DNA: TGCGCCAGCAGCCAAGAATTGGGTCCTCAGAGCTCCTACAATGAGCAGTTCTTC
V gene: TRBV3-1; D gene: .; J gene: TRBJ1-2; clone size: few; CDR3 protein: CASSQERGYTF; CDR3 DNA: TGTGCCAGCAGCCAAGAACGGGGCTACACCTTC
V gene: TRBV20-1; D gene: TRBD1; J gene: TRBJ1-6; clone size: few; CDR3 protein: CSAGSRTGYSPLHF; CDR3 DNA: TGCAGTGCTGGGAGCCGGACAGGGTACTCACCCCTCCACTTT
V gene: TRBV12-3/TRBV12-4; D gene: .; J gene: TRBJ1-4; clone size: .; CDR3 protein: CASSKTGRTKELFF; CDR3 DNA: TGCGCCAGCAGTAAGACAGGACGGACGAAGGAACTGTTTTTT
V gene: TRBV7-9; D gene: .; J gene: TRBJ1-1; clone size: .; CDR3 protein: CASSLIGSATEAFF; CDR3 DNA: TGTGCCAGCAGCTTAATAGGGTCAGCAACTGAAGCTTTCTTT
V gene: TRBV7-2; D gene: .; J gene: TRBJ1-4; clone size: .; CDR3 protein: CASSLEYSGDEKLFF; CDR3 DNA: TGTGCCAGCAGCTTAGAATATTCAGGGGATGAAAAACTGTTTTTT
V gene: TRBV7-8; D gene: .; J gene: TRBJ2-7; clone size: .; CDR3 protein: CASLGFRGQALGGVEQYF; CDR3 DNA: TGTGCCAGCCTAGGTTTCCGGGGGCAGGCCCTTGGCGGAGTCGAGCAGTACTTC
V gene: TRBV18; D gene: .; J gene: TRBJ2-7; clone size: .; CDR3 protein: CASLTGTQAYEQYF; CDR3 DNA: TGTGCCAGCTTAACCGGGACGCAAGCCTACGAGCAGTACTTC
V gene: TRBV5-1; D gene: TRBD1; J gene: TRBJ1-2; clone size: .; CDR3 protein: CASSLGQANYGYTF; CDR3 DNA: TGCGCCAGCAGCCTCGGACAGGCTAACTATGGCTACACCTTC
V gene: TRBV27; D gene: .; J gene: TRBJ2-7; clone size: .; CDR3 protein: CASSSSPGGSYNEQYF; CDR3 DNA: TGTGCCAGCAGTTCCAGTCCGGGGGGCTCCTACAATGAGCAGTACTTC
V gene: TRBV29-1; D gene: .; J gene: TRBJ2-7; clone size: .; CDR3 protein: CSVGPNKGEQYF; CDR3 DNA: TGCAGCGTCGGACCGAATAAGGGCGAGCAGTACTTC
V gene: TRBV27; D gene: .; J gene: TRBJ2-7; clone size: few; CDR3 protein: CASSLNRVAYEQYF; CDR3 DNA: TGTGCCAGCAGTTTAAATCGGGTGGCCTACGAGCAGTACTTC
V gene: TRBV29-1; D gene: TRBD1; J gene: TRBJ2-6; clone size: few; CDR3 protein: CSVEGRGQVSGANVLTF; CDR3 DNA: TGCAGCGTTGAAGGCCGGGGACAGGTCTCTGGGGCCAACGTCCTGACTTTC
V gene: TRBV3-1; D gene: TRBD1; J gene: TRBJ1-6; clone size: .; CDR3 protein: CASSQLGQSVDSPLHF; CDR3 DNA: TGTGCCAGCAGCCAATTGGGACAGTCCGTTGATTCACCCCTCCACTTT
V gene: TRBV20-1; D gene: .; J gene: TRBJ2-7; clone size: .; CDR3 protein: CSARGGGEGEQYF; CDR3 DNA: TGCAGTGCTAGAGGAGGCGGGGAAGGCGAGCAGTACTTC
V gene: TRBV20-1; D gene: .; J gene: TRBJ2-1; clone size: .; CDR3 protein: CSARAGNSYNEQFF; CDR3 DNA: TGCAGTGCTAGAGCAGGGAACTCCTACAATGAGCAGTTCTTC
V gene: TRBV29-1; D gene: TRBD1; J gene: TRBJ1-2; clone size: few; CDR3 protein: CSVDGTGGVNYGYTF; CDR3 DNA: TGCAGCGTTGACGGGACAGGGGGCGTGAACTATGGCTACACCTTC
V gene: TRBV7-9; D gene: .; J gene: TRBJ2-5; clone size: .; CDR3 protein: CASSNRVRRETQYF; CDR3 DNA: TGTGCCAGCAGCAACAGGGTCCGGCGAGAGACCCAGTACTTC
V gene: TRBV7-2; D gene: .; J gene: TRBJ2-4; clone size: .; CDR3 protein: CASSPSLGGQIAKNIQYF; CDR3 DNA: TGTGCCAGCAGCCCTAGCCTCGGGGGGCAAATAGCCAAAAACATTCAGTACTTC
V gene: TRBV5-1; D gene: .; J gene: TRBJ2-7; clone size: few; CDR3 protein: CASSFPGAYEQYF; CDR3 DNA: TGCGCCAGCAGCTTCCCGGGGGCCTACGAGCAGTACTTC
V gene: TRBV15; D gene: .; J gene: TRBJ1-5; clone size: .; CDR3 protein: CATSRAEGIQPQHF; CDR3 DNA: TGTGCCACCAGCAGAGCTGAAGGAATCCAGCCCCAGCATTTT
V gene: TRBV5-1; D gene: TRBD2; J gene: TRBJ2-1; clone size: many; CDR3 protein: CASSWTSGANEQFF; CDR3 DNA: TGCGCCAGCAGCTGGACAAGCGGGGCTAATGAGCAGTTCTTC
V gene: TRBV12-3/TRBV12-4; D gene: .; J gene: TRBJ2-1; clone size: .; CDR3 protein: CASSLDRVTNEQFF; CDR3 DNA: TGTGCCAGCAGTTTAGACAGGGTGACAAATGAGCAGTTCTTC
V gene: TRBV28; D gene: .; J gene: TRBJ2-1; clone size: .; CDR3 protein: CASSYLTNEQFF; CDR3 DNA: TGTGCCAGCAGTTACCTCACCAATGAGCAGTTCTTC
V gene: TRBV7-2; D gene: TRBD1; J gene: TRBJ2-7; clone size: many; CDR3 protein: CASSPRPVPIQGAPYEQYF; CDR3 DNA: TGTGCCAGCAGCCCCCGACCCGTACCCATCCAGGGGGCCCCCTACGAGCAGTACTTC
V gene: TRBV11-2; D gene: TRBD2; J gene: TRBJ2-3; clone size: .; CDR3 protein: CASSLLAEKSTDTQYF; CDR3 DNA: TGTGCCAGCAGCTTACTAGCGGAGAAGAGCACAGATACGCAGTATTTT
V gene: TRBV28; D gene: .; J gene: TRBJ2-5; clone size: few; CDR3 protein: CASELRNQETQYF; CDR3 DNA: TGTGCCAGCGAGCTCCGGAACCAAGAGACCCAGTACTTC
V gene: TRBV29-1; D gene: .; J gene: TRBJ2-1; clone size: .; CDR3 protein: CSVDRTDSYNEQFF; CDR3 DNA: TGCAGCGTTGATCGCACGGACTCCTACAATGAGCAGTTCTTC
V gene: TRBV24-1; D gene: .; J gene: TRBJ2-5; clone size: .; CDR3 protein: CATSGTLETQYF; CDR3 DNA: TGTGCCACCAGTGGGACCCTAGAGACCCAGTACTTC
V gene: TRBV30; D gene: TRBD1; J gene: TRBJ1-5; clone size: .; CDR3 protein: CAWSIGQGGNQPQHF; CDR3 DNA: TGTGCCTGGAGTATAGGACAGGGTGGCAATCAGCCCCAGCATTTT
V gene: TRBV6-6; D gene: TRBD1; J gene: TRBJ2-7; clone size: .; CDR3 protein: CASLGQTYEQYF; CDR3 DNA: TGTGCCTCTCTGGGACAGACCTACGAGCAGTACTTC
V gene: TRBV7-6; D gene: TRBD1; J gene: TRBJ2-3; clone size: few; CDR3 protein: CASSLGPPGQGAQTSSGTQYF; CDR3 DNA: TGTGCCAGCAGCTTAGGCCCTCCGGGACAGGGGGCGCAGACTAGCTCAGGGACGCAGTATTTT
V gene: TRBV5-5; D gene: TRBD2; J gene: TRBJ2-7; clone size: few; CDR3 protein: CASSLAPRELYEQYF; CDR3 DNA: TGTGCCAGCAGCTTGGCTCCGCGGGAGCTATACGAGCAGTACTTC
V gene: TRBV7-3; D gene: .; J gene: TRBJ2-1; clone size: few; CDR3 protein: CASSLEGDGAANEQFF; CDR3 DNA: TGTGCCAGCAGCCTAGAGGGTGATGGGGCCGCCAATGAGCAGTTCTTC
V gene: TRBV20-1; D gene: .; J gene: TRBJ1-1; clone size: .; CDR3 protein: CSASRVFAFF; CDR3 DNA: TGCAGTGCTAGTCGGGTATTCGCTTTCTTT
V gene: TRBV20-1; D gene: TRBD1; J gene: TRBJ1-6; clone size: few; CDR3 protein: CSAIRPGQGYNSPLHF; CDR3 DNA: TGCAGTGCTATCCGACCGGGACAGGGGTACAATTCACCCCTCCACTTT
V gene: TRBV20-1; D gene: .; J gene: TRBJ1-4; clone size: .; CDR3 protein: CSASLIGPEKLFF; CDR3 DNA: TGCAGTGCTAGTTTAATTGGCCCTGAAAAACTGTTTTTT
V gene: TRBV7-9; D gene: TRBD2; J gene: TRBJ2-1; clone size: .; CDR3 protein: CASVLRIAGGGNEQFF; CDR3 DNA: TGTGCCAGCGTCCTCAGGATAGCGGGTGGGGGGAATGAGCAGTTCTTC
V gene: TRBV4-1; D gene: TRBD1; J gene: TRBJ2-1; clone size: .; CDR3 protein: CASSRVRQGLDEQFF; CDR3 DNA: TGCGCCAGCAGCCGAGTAAGACAGGGGTTGGATGAGCAGTTCTTC
V gene: TRBV5-1; D gene: .; J gene: TRBJ2-5; clone size: .; CDR3 protein: CASSPGVGQETQYF; CDR3 DNA: TGCGCCAGCAGCCCCGGGGTAGGCCAAGAGACCCAGTACTTC
V gene: TRBV10-3; D gene: .; J gene: TRBJ2-5; clone size: .; CDR3 protein: CAISSPLGSSRQETQYF; CDR3 DNA: TGTGCCATCAGCAGCCCCCTGGGTAGTAGCAGACAAGAGACCCAGTACTTC
V gene: TRBV28; D gene: .; J gene: TRBJ2-4; clone size: .; CDR3 protein: CASSFLLAKNIQYF; CDR3 DNA: TGTGCCAGCAGTTTCCTACTAGCCAAAAACATTCAGTACTTC
V gene: TRBV12-3/TRBV12-4; D gene: .; J gene: TRBJ1-2; clone size: .; CDR3 protein: CASSARGPRDNYGYTF; CDR3 DNA: TGTGCCAGCAGCGCGAGAGGGCCCCGGGACAACTATGGCTACACCTTC
V gene: TRBV4-1; D gene: .; J gene: TRBJ2-7; clone size: .; CDR3 protein: CASSQVLRVGEQYF; CDR3 DNA: TGCGCCAGCAGCCAAGTCTTGAGGGTCGGCGAGCAGTACTTC
V gene: TRBV4-1; D gene: TRBD2; J gene: TRBJ2-1; clone size: .; CDR3 protein: CASSVRTSGRTSYNEQFF; CDR3 DNA: TGCGCCAGCAGCGTTCGGACTAGCGGCAGAACCTCCTACAATGAGCAGTTCTTC
V gene: TRBV12-3/TRBV12-4; D gene: .; J gene: TRBJ1-1; clone size: .; CDR3 protein: CASSLAGSQSEAFF; CDR3 DNA: TGTGCCAGCAGCCTAGCAGGGAGTCAGTCTGAAGCTTTCTTT
V gene: TRBV20-1; D gene: TRBD2; J gene: TRBJ2-1; clone size: .; CDR3 protein: CSAQGLAGVNEQFF; CDR3 DNA: TGCAGTGCTCAGGGACTAGCGGGAGTCAATGAGCAGTTCTTC
V gene: TRBV6-1; D gene: .; J gene: TRBJ1-2; clone size: .; CDR3 protein: CASIPLIPGPMDGYTF; CDR3 DNA: TGTGCCAGCATTCCACTAATACCGGGTCCTATGGATGGCTACACCTTC
V gene: TRBV20-1; D gene: .; J gene: TRBJ2-7; clone size: few; CDR3 protein: CSARYPLEPTAYEQYF; CDR3 DNA: TGCAGTGCTAGGTACCCCCTGGAGCCGACGGCCTACGAGCAGTACTTC
V gene: TRBV15; D gene: TRBD1; J gene: TRBJ2-5; clone size: few; CDR3 protein: CATSKTLLQGAGETQYF; CDR3 DNA: TGTGCCACCAGCAAAACGCTTTTACAGGGGGCTGGGGAGACCCAGTACTTC
V gene: TRBV29-1; D gene: .; J gene: TRBJ2-1; clone size: few; CDR3 protein: CSVGVLGRRPEQFF; CDR3 DNA: TGCAGCGTTGGGGTACTCGGACGCCGACCTGAGCAGTTCTTC
V gene: TRBV27; D gene: .; J gene: TRBJ1-2; clone size: .; CDR3 protein: CASRGDQKGVNYGYTF; CDR3 DNA: TGTGCCAGCAGAGGCGATCAAAAGGGGGTCAACTATGGCTACACCTTC
V gene: TRBV12-3/TRBV12-4; D gene: .; J gene: TRBJ1-1; clone size: .; CDR3 protein: CASRRGRGNTEAFF; CDR3 DNA: TGTGCCAGTCGGAGGGGTCGGGGAAACACTGAAGCTTTCTTT